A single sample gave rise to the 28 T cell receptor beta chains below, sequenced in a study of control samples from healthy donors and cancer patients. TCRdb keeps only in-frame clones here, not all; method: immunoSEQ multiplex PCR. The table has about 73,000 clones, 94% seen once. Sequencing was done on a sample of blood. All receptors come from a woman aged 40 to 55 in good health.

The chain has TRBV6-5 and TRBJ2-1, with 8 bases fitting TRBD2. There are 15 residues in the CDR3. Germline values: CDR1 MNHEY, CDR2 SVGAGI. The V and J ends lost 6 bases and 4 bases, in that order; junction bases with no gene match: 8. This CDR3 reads CASRASGGSYNEQFF. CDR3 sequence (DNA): TGTGCCAGCAGAGCCAGCGGGGGCAGTTACAATGAGCAGTTCTTC.

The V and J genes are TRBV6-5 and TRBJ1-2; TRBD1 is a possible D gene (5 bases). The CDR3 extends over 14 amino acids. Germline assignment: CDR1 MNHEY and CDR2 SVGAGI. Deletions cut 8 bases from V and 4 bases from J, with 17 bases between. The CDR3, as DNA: TGTGCCAGCTCGGAGACAGCCGCCTCCTATGGCTACACCTTC. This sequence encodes CASSETAASYGYTF.

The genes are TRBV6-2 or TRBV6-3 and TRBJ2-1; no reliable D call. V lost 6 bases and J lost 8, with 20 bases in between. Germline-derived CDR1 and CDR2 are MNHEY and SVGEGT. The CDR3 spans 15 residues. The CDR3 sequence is CASSTDPRGSDEQFF. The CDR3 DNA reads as TGTGCCAGCAGCACTGATCCCCGAGGCAGCGATGAGCAGTTCTTC.

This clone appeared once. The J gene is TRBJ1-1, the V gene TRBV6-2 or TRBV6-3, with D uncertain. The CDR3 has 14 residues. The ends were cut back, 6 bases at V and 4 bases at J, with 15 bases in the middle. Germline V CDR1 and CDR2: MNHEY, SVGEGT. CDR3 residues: CASSPRELGTEAFF. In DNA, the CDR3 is TGTGCCAGCAGCCCACGGGAATTGGGCACTGAAGCTTTCTTT.

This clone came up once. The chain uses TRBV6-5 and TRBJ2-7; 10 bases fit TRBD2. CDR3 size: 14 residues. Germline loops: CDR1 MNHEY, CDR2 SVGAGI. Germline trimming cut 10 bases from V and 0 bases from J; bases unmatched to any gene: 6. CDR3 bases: TGTGCCACCTCCCGGACTAGCGGCTCCTACGAGCAGTACTTC. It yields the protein CATSRTSGSYEQYF.

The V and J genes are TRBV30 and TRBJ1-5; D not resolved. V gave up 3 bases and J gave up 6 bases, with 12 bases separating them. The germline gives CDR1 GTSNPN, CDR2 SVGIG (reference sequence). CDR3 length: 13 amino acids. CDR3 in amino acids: CAWSRARGQPQHF. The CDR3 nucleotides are TGTGCCTGGAGCCGGGCTAGAGGTCAGCCCCAGCATTTT.

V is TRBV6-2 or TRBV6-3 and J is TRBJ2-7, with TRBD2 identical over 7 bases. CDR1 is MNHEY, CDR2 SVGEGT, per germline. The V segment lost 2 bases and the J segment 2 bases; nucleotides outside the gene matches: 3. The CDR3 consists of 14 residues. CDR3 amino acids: CASSYGDYPYEQYF. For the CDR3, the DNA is TGTGCCAGCAGTTACGGGGACTACCCCTACGAGCAGTACTTC.

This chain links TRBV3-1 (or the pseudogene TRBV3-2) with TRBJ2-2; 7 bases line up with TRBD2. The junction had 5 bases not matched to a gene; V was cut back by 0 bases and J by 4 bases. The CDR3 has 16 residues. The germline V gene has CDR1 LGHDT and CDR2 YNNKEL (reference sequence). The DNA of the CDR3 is TGTGCCAGCAGCCAAGAGCCCGGGACTATCACCGGGGAGCTGTTTTTT. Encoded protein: CASSQEPGTITGELFF.

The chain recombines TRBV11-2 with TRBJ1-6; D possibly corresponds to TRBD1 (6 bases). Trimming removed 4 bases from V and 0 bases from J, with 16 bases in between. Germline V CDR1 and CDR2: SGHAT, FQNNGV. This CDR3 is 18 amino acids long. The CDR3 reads CASSSQGSLSSYNSPLHF. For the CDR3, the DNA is TGTGCCAGCAGCTCCCAGGGGTCTCTGAGCTCCTATAATTCACCCCTCCACTTT. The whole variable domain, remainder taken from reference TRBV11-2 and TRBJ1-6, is EAGVAQSPRYKIIEKRQSVAFWCNPISGHATLYWYQQILGQGPKLLIQFQNNGVVDDSQLPKDRFSAERLKGVDSTLKIQPAKLEDSAVYLCASSSQGSLSSYNSPLHFGNGTRLTVT.

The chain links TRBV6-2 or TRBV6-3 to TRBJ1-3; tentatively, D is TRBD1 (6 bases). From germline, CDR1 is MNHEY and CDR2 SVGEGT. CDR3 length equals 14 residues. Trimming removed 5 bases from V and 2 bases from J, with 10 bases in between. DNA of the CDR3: TGTGCCAGCAGTCGACAGGATACTGGAAACACCATATATTTT. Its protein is CASSRQDTGNTIYF.

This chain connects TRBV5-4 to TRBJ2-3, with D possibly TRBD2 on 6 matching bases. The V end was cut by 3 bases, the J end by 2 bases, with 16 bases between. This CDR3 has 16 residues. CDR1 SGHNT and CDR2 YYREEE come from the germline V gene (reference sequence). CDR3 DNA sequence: TGTGCCAGCAGCTCGCAACTAGCAAGACCCACAGATACGCAGTATTTT. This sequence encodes CASSSQLARPTDTQYF. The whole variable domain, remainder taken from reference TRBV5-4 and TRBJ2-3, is ETGVTQSPTHLIKTRGQQVTLRCSSQSGHNTVSWYQQALGQGPQFIFQYYREEENGRGNFPPRFSGLQFPNYSSELNVNALELDDSALYLCASSSQLARPTDTQYFGPGTRLTVL.

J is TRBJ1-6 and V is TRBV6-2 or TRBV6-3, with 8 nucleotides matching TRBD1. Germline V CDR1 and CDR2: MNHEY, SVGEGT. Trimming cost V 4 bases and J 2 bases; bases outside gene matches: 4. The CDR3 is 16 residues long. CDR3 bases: TGTGCCAGCAGTTCTGACAGGGGAACCTATAATTCACCCCTCCACTTT. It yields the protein CASSSDRGTYNSPLHF.

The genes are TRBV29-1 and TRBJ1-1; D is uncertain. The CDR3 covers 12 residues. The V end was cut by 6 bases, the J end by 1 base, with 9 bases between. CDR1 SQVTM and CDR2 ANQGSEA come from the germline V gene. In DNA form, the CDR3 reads TGCAGCGTAAAATTGGCGAACACTGAAGCTTTCTTT. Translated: CSVKLANTEAFF. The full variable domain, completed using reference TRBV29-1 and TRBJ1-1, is SAVISQKPSRDICQRGTSLTIQCQVDSQVTMMFWYRQQPGQSLTLIATANQGSEATYESGFVIDKFPISRPNLTFSTLTVSNMSPEDSSIYLCSVKLANTEAFFGQGTRLTVV.

CDR3 region: CASSRVFSDTQYF. In DNA form, the CDR3 reads TGCGCCAGCAGCCGCGTGTTTTCAGATACGCAGTATTTT. The chain recombines TRBV4-1 with TRBJ2-3, with no clear D. The CDR3 is made up of 13 amino acids. Germline loops: CDR1 MGHRA, CDR2 YSYEKL. The V and J ends lost 4 bases and 4 bases respectively, with 9 bases between them.

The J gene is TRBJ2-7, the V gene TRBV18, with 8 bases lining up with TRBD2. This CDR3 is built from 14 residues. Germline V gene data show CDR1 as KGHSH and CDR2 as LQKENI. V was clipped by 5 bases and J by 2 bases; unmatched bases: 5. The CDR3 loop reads CASSETSGTYEQYF. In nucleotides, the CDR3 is TGTGCCAGCTCAGAAACTAGCGGAACCTACGAGCAGTACTTC.

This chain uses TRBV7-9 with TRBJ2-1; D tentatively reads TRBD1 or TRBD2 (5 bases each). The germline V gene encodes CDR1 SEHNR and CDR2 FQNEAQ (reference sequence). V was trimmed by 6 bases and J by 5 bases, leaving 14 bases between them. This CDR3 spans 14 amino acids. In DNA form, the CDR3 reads TGTGCCAGCAGGCCACCGGGACGACACAATGAGCAGTTCTTC. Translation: CASRPPGRHNEQFF.

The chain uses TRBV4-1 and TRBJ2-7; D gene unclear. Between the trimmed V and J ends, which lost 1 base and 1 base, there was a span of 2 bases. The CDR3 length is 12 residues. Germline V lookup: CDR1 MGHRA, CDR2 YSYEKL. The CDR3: CASSQGSYEQYF. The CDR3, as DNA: TGCGCCAGCAGCCAAGGATCCTACGAGCAGTACTTC.

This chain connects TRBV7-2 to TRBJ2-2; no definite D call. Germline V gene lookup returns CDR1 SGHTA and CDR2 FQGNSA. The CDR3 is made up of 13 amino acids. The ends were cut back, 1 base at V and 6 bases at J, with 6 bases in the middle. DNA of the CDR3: TGTGCCAGCAGCTTAGGGGTGGCCGGGGAGCTGTTTTTT. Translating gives CASSLGVAGELFF.

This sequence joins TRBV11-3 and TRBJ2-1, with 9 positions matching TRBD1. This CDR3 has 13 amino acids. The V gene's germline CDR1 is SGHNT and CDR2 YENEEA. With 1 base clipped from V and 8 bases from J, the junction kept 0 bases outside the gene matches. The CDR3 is CASSLGQGDEQFF. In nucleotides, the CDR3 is TGTGCCAGCAGCTTAGGACAGGGGGATGAGCAGTTCTTC.

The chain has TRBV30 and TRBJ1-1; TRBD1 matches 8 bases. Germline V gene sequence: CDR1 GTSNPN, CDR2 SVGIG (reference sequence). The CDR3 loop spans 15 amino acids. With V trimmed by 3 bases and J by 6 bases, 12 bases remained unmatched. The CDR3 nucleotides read TGTGCCTGGAGCCCCGCGGGACAGGAGAATTCTGAAGCTTTCTTT. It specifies CAWSPAGQENSEAFF.

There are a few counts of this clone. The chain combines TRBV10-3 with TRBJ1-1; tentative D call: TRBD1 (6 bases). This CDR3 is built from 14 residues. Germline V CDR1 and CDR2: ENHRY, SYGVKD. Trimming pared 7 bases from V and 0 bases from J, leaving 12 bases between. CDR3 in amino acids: CAIKGGGMNTEAFF. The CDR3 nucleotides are TGTGCCATCAAAGGGGGGGGCATGAACACTGAAGCTTTCTTT.

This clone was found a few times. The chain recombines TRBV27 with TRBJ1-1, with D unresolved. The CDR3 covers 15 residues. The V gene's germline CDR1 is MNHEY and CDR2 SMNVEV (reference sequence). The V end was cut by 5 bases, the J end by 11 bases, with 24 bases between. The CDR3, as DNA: TGTGCCAGCAGTCCTGAGGTCTTTTTAATTAGGGAGGCTTTCTTT. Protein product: CASSPEVFLIREAFF.

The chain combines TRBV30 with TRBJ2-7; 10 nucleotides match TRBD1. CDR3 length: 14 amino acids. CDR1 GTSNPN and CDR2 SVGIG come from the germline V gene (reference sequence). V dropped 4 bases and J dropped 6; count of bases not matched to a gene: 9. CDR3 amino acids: CAWNPGQGKSEQYF. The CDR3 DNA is TGTGCCTGGAACCCGGGACAGGGGAAGTCCGAGCAGTACTTC.

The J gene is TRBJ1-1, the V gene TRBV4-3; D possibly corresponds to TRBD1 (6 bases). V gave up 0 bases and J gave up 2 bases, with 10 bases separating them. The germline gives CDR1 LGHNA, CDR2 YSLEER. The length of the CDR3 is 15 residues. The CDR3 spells CASSQDWGANTEAFF. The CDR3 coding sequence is TGCGCCAGCAGCCAAGATTGGGGGGCAAACACTGAAGCTTTCTTT.

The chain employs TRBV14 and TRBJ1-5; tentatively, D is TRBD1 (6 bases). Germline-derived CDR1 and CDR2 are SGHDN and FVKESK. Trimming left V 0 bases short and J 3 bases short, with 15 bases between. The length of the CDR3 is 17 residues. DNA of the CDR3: TGTGCCAGCAGCCAAGATCGTACGGGACAAGACAATCAGCCCCAGCATTTT. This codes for CASSQDRTGQDNQPQHF.

The CDR3 DNA sequence: TGTGCCAGCAGCTTAGGGTCAGGCAGCTCCTACGAGCAGTACTTC. Protein: CASSLGSGSSYEQYF. The V gene is TRBV7-6, the J gene TRBJ2-7; no reliable D call. Looked up from germline, CDR1 is SGHVS and CDR2 is FNYEAQ. V was cut by 1 base and J by 0 bases, with 10 bases left in between. The CDR3 totals 15 residues.

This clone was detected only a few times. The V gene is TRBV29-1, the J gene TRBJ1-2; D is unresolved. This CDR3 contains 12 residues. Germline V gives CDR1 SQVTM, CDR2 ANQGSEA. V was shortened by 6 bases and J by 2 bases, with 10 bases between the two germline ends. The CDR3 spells CSVSGENYGYTF. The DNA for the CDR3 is TGCAGCGTAAGCGGGGAGAACTATGGCTACACCTTC.

In DNA, the CDR3 is TGTGCCAGTGGTTGGGGGATCAACTATGGCTACACCTTC. As protein: CASGWGINYGYTF. The chain recombines TRBV19 with TRBJ1-2; the D gene is possibly TRBD1 (5 bases). The CDR3 covers 13 residues. The germline V gene encodes CDR1 LNHDA and CDR2 SQIVND (reference sequence). The V and J ends lost 8 bases and 2 bases respectively, with 12 bases between them.